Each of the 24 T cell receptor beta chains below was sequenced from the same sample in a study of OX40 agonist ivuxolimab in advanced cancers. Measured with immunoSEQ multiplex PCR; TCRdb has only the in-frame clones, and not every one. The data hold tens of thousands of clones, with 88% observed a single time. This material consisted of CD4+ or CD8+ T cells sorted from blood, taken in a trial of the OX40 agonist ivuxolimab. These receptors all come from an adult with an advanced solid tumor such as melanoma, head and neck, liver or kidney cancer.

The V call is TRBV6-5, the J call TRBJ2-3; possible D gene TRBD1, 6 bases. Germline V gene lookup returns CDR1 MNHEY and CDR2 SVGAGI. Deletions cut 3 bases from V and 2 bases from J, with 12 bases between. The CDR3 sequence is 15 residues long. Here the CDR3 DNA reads TGTGCCAGCAGTTATCAGGGGAGTCCCACAGATACGCAGTATTTT. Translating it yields CASSYQGSPTDTQYF.

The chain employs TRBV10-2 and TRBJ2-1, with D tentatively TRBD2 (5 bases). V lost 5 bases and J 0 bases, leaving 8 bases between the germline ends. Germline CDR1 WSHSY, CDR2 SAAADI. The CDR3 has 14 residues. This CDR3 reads CASSLASSYNEQFF. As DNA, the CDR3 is TGCGCCAGCAGTTTAGCGAGCTCCTACAATGAGCAGTTCTTC.

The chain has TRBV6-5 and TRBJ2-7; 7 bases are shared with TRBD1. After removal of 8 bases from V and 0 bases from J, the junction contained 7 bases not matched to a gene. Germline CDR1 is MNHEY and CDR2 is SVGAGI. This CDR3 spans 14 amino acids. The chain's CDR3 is CASAGTVYSYEQYF. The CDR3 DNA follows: TGTGCCAGCGCAGGGACAGTCTACTCCTACGAGCAGTACTTC.

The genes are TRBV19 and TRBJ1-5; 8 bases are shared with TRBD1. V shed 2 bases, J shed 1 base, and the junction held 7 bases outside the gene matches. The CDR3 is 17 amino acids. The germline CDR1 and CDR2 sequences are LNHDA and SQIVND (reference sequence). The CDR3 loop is CASSIKRTGSSNQPQHF. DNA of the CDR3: TGTGCCAGTAGTATAAAAAGGACAGGGTCCAGCAATCAGCCCCAGCATTTT.

The CDR3 DNA follows: TGTGCCAGCAGCTTAGTTCAGGGGGGCACAGATACGCAGTATTTT. Translation gives CASSLVQGGTDTQYF. This rearrangement joins TRBV7-9 to TRBJ2-3, with 7 nucleotides matching TRBD1. CDR1 and CDR2 (germline): SEHNR, FQNEAQ (reference sequence). CDR3 size: 15 residues. V gave up 1 base and J gave up 1 base; unmatched junction bases: 2.

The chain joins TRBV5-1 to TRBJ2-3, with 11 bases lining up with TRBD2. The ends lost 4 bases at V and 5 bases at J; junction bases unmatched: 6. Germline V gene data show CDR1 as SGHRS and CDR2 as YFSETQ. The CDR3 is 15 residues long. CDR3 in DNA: TGCGCCAGCAGCATCGGGCTAGCGGGAGGAGATACGCAGTATTTT. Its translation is CASSIGLAGGDTQYF.

In nucleotides, the CDR3 is TGCGCCAGCAGCCATCAGAGGGGGATTTCAGAGCAGTTCTTC. Protein: CASSHQRGISEQFF. The chain has TRBV4-1 and TRBJ2-1; TRBD1 might be the D (6 bases). V lost 3 bases and J 10 bases, leaving 16 bases between the germline ends. The CDR3 contains 14 residues. The germline V gene has CDR1 MGHRA and CDR2 YSYEKL.

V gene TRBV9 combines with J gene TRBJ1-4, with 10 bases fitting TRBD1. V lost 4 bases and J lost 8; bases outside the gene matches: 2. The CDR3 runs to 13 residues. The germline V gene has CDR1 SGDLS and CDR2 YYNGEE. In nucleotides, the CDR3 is TGTGCCAGCAGCTCGGGACAGGGGGAAAAACTGTTTTTT. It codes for CASSSGQGEKLFF.

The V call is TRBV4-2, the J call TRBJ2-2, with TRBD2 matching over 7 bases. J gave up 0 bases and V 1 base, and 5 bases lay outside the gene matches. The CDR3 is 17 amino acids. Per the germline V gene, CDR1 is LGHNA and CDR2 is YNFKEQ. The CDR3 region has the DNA TGTGCCAGCAGCCAAGTCGCTAGCGGAACGAACACCGGGGAGCTGTTTTTT. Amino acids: CASSQVASGTNTGELFF.

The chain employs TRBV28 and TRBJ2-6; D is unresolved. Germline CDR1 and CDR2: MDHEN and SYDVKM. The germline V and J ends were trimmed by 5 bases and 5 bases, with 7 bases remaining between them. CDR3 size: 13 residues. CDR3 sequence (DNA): TGTGCCAGCAGTCCCAGTTGGGCCAACGTCCTGACTTTC. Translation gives CASSPSWANVLTF.

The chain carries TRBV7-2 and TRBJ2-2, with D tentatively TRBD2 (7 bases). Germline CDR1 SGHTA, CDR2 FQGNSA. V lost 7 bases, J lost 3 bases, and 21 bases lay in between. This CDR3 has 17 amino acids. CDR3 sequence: CASTSPGGGSHTGELFF. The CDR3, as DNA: TGTGCCAGCACCTCCCCCGGGGGCGGGAGTCACACCGGGGAGCTGTTTTTT.

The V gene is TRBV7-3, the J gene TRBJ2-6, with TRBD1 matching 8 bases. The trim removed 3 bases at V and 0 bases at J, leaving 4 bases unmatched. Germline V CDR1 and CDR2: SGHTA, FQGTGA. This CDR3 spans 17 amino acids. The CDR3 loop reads CASSLTGDSSGANVLTF. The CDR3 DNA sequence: TGTGCCAGCAGCTTGACAGGGGACAGCTCTGGGGCCAACGTCCTGACTTTC.

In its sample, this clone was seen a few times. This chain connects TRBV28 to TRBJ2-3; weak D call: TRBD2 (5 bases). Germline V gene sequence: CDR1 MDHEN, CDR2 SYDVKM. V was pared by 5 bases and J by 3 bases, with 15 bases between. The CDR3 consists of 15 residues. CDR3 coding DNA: TGTGCCAGCAGTCCATATGGGAGATGGACAGATACGCAGTATTTT. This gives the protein CASSPYGRWTDTQYF.

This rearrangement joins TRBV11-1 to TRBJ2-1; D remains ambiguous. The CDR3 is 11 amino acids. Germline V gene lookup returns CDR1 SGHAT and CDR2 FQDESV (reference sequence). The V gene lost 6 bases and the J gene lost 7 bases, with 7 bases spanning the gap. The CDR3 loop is CASRKWNEQFF. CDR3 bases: TGTGCCAGCAGAAAGTGGAATGAGCAGTTCTTC. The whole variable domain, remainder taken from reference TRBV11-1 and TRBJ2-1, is EAEVAQSPRYKITEKSQAVAFWCDPISGHATLYWYRQILGQGPELLVQFQDESVVDDSQLPKDRFSAERLKGVDSTLKIQPAELGDSAMYLCASRKWNEQFFGPGTRLTVL.

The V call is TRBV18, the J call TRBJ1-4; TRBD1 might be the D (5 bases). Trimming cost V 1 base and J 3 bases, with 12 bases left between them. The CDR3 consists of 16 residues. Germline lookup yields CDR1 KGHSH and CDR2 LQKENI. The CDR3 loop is CASSPLTGRSNEKLFF. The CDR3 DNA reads TGTGCCAGCTCACCACTCACAGGTCGATCTAATGAAAAACTGTTTTTT.

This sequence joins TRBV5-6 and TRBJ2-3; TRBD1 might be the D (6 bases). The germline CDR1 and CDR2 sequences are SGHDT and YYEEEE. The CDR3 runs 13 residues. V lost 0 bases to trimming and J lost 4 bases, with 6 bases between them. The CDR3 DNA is TGTGCCAGCAGCTTGGAGGGGGCAGATACGCAGTATTTT. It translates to CASSLEGADTQYF.

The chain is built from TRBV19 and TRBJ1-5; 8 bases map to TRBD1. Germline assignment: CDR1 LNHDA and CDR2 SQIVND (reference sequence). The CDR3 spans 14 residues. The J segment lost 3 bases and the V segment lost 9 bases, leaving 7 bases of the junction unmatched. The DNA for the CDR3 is TGTGCCAGCGAAACAGGGGGGATCAATCAGCCCCAGCATTTT. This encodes CASETGGINQPQHF. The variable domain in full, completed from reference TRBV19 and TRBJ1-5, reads DGGITQSPKYLFRKEGQNVTLSCEQNLNHDAMYWYRQDPGQGLRLIYYSQIVNDFQKGDIAEGYSVSREKKESFPLTVTSAQKNPTAFYLCASETGGINQPQHFGDGTRLSIL.

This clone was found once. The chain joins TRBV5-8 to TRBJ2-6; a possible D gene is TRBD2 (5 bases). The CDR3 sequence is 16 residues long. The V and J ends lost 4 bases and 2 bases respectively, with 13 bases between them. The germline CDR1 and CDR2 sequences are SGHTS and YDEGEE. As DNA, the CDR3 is TGTGCCAGCAGCATTAAGGGAGTGGCTGGGGCCAACGTCCTGACTTTC. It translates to CASSIKGVAGANVLTF.

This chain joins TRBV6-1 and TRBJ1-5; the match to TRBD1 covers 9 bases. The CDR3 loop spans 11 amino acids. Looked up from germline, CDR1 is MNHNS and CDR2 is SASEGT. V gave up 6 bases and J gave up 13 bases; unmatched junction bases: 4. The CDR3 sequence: CASRRQGGQHF. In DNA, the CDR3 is TGTGCCAGCAGGCGACAGGGGGGGCAGCATTTT.

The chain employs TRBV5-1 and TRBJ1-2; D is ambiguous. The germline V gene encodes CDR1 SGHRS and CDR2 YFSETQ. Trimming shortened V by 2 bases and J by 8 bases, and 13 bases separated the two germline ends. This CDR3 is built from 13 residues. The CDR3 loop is CASSLRAGDGYTF. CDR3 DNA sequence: TGCGCCAGCAGCTTACGTGCGGGAGACGGCTACACCTTC.

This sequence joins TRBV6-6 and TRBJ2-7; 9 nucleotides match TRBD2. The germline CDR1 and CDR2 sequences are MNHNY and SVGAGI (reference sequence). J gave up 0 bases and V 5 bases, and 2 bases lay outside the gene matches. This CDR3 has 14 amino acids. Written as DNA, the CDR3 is TGTGCCAGCAGTCCTAGCGGGGACTCCTACGAGCAGTACTTC. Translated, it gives CASSPSGDSYEQYF.

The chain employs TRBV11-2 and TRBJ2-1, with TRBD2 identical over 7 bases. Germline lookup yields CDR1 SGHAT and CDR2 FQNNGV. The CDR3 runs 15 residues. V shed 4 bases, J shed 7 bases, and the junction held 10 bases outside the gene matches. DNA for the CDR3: TGTGCCAGCAGCTCCCTGGCGGGAGCTCTGAATGAGCAGTTCTTC. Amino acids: CASSSLAGALNEQFF. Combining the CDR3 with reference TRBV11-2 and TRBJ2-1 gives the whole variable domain EAGVAQSPRYKIIEKRQSVAFWCNPISGHATLYWYQQILGQGPKLLIQFQNNGVVDDSQLPKDRFSAERLKGVDSTLKIQPAKLEDSAVYLCASSSLAGALNEQFFGPGTRLTVL.

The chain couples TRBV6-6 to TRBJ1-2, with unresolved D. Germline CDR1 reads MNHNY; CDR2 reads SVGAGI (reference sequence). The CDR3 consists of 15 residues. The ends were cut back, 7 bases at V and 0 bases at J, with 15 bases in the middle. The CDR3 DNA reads TGTGCCAGCACTAACGGTGGGGTAGCTAACTATGGCTACACCTTC. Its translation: CASTNGGVANYGYTF.

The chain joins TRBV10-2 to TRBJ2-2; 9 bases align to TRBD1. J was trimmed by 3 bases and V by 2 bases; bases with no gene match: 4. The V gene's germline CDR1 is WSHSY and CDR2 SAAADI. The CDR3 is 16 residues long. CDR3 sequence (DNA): TGCGCCAGCAGTGAGGGGACAGGGATTTACACCGGGGAGCTGTTTTTT. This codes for CASSEGTGIYTGELFF.